A single sample gave rise to the 19 T cell receptor beta chains below, sequenced in a study of OX40 agonist ivuxolimab in advanced cancers. Data came from immunoSEQ multiplex PCR; TCRdb stores just in-frame clones and leaves some out. The table shows about 81,000 clones, with about 81% occurring only once. The specimen comprised CD4+ or CD8+ T cells sorted from blood, sampled in a trial of the OX40 agonist ivuxolimab. These receptors originate from an adult with an advanced solid tumor such as melanoma, head and neck, liver or kidney cancer.

The chain carries TRBV28 and TRBJ2-3, with D perhaps TRBD2 (6 bases). The germline V gene encodes CDR1 MDHEN and CDR2 SYDVKM. This CDR3 region has 18 residues. V was shortened by 1 base and J by 2 bases, with 19 bases between the two germline ends. The CDR3 DNA is TGTGCCAGCAGTTTATCGTTTCGGGAGAGAGTCCCCACAGATACGCAGTATTTT. Translating it yields CASSLSFRERVPTDTQYF.

As for this clone: Other DNA sequences from this sample encode an identical CDR3 as well. The rearrangement links TRBV4-2 to TRBJ1-1; 9 bases are shared with TRBD1. Trimming at V came to 0 bases and at J to 5 bases, leaving 4 bases not matched to a gene. The CDR3 contains 15 residues. From germline, CDR1 is LGHNA and CDR2 YNFKEQ. The CDR3 DNA is TGTGCCAGCAGCCAAGAAGGACAGGGGAGGACTGAAGCTTTCTTT. The encoded protein is CASSQEGQGRTEAFF.

The chain carries TRBV11-3 and TRBJ2-5; D uncertain. The CDR3 contains 15 residues. Trimming cost V 3 bases and J 1 base, with 12 bases left between them. Germline V gives CDR1 SGHNT, CDR2 YENEEA. The CDR3 here is CASSFGLGPQETQYF. The DNA of the CDR3 is TGTGCCAGCAGCTTCGGATTAGGGCCCCAAGAGACCCAGTACTTC.

A single count supports this clone. The chain combines TRBV28 with TRBJ2-5; D may be TRBD2 (6 bases). The CDR3 has 14 amino acids. V was cut by 4 bases and J by 3 bases, with 12 bases left in between. CDR1 and CDR2 from the germline V gene are MDHEN and SYDVKM. DNA for the CDR3: TGTGCCAGCAGTTCCGAGGAGGGAGAAGAGACCCAGTACTTC. Translating gives CASSSEEGEETQYF.

This chain connects TRBV6-5 to TRBJ2-1; no clear D gene. V was clipped by 2 bases and J by 2 bases, with 7 bases between them. CDR1 MNHEY and CDR2 SVGAGI come from the germline V gene. This CDR3 contains 14 residues. The CDR3 nucleotides are TGTGCCAGCAGTTACCGTTACACCTACAATGAGCAGTTCTTC. Protein sequence: CASSYRYTYNEQFF.

This chain uses TRBV28 with TRBJ1-3; D uncertain. Per the germline V gene, CDR1 is MDHEN and CDR2 is SYDVKM. The CDR3 runs 15 residues. The V and J ends lost 1 base and 0 bases respectively, with 7 bases between them. The CDR3 reads CASSLYGSSGNTIYF. The CDR3 region has the DNA TGTGCCAGCAGTTTATACGGGAGCTCTGGAAACACCATATATTTT. The variable domain in full, completed from reference TRBV28 and TRBJ1-3, reads DVKVTQSSRYLVKRTGEKVFLECVQDMDHENMFWYRQDPGLGLRLIYFSYDVKMKEKGDIPEGYSVSREKKERFSLILESASTNQTSMYLCASSLYGSSGNTIYFGEGSWLTVV.

The chain employs TRBV14 and TRBJ1-2; no firm D call. The germline gives CDR1 SGHDN, CDR2 FVKESK. V dropped 3 bases and J dropped 5 bases, with 16 bases sitting between them. CDR3 length equals 15 residues. The CDR3 region is CASSHGRGPGYGYTF. CDR3 coding DNA: TGTGCCAGCAGCCATGGACGAGGGCCGGGGTATGGCTACACCTTC.

The V call is TRBV28, the J call TRBJ1-5; TRBD1 might be the D (5 bases). Germline CDR1 is MDHEN and CDR2 is SYDVKM. Trimming left V 5 bases short and J 2 bases short, with 13 bases between. This CDR3 has 15 residues. The CDR3 here is CASSGDGWGNQPQHF. The CDR3 coding sequence is TGTGCCAGCAGTGGGGACGGATGGGGCAATCAGCCCCAGCATTTT.

This clone was observed once. The chain employs TRBV6-6 and TRBJ2-1; D is perhaps TRBD1 (6 bases). This CDR3 has 15 amino acids. Per the germline V gene, CDR1 is MNHNY and CDR2 is SVGAGI (reference sequence). The V end lost 6 bases, the J end lost 2 bases, and 14 bases lay between the germline ends. The CDR3 nucleotides are TGTGCCAGCAGATTGACAGGTCTACCCTACAATGAGCAGTTCTTC. Protein product: CASRLTGLPYNEQFF.

This chain uses TRBV6-5 with TRBJ1-2, with D perhaps TRBD1 (5 bases). The CDR3 loop spans 14 amino acids. Germline V gene data show CDR1 as MNHEY and CDR2 as SVGAGI. V was shortened by 6 bases and J by 5 bases, with 16 bases between the two germline ends. The CDR3 nucleotides are TGTGCCAGCAGCCCCGGGACCCGGCTTTATGGCTACACCTTC. Its protein product is CASSPGTRLYGYTF.

This rearrangement joins TRBV11-2 to TRBJ2-1, with D perhaps matching TRBD2 (5 bases). The CDR3 runs to 14 residues. V lost 7 bases and J lost 6, with 16 bases in between. The V gene's germline CDR1 is SGHAT and CDR2 FQNNGV. Written as DNA, the CDR3 is TGTGCCAGCATCCCTTTCCTGGGAGCCAATGAGCAGTTCTTC. Translated: CASIPFLGANEQFF.

The chain employs TRBV18 and TRBJ1-6, with 7 positions matching TRBD1. Germline CDR1 KGHSH, CDR2 LQKENI. J was trimmed by 5 bases and V by 4 bases; bases with no gene match: 2. This CDR3 has 14 amino acids. The CDR3 protein is CASSHGQDNSPLHF. CDR3 nucleotides: TGTGCCAGCTCACACGGACAGGATAATTCACCCCTCCACTTT.

The gene calls are TRBV27 and TRBJ1-4; unclear D gene. The V end was cut by 3 bases, the J end by 0 bases, with 11 bases between. Per the germline V gene, CDR1 is MNHEY and CDR2 is SMNVEV (reference sequence). The CDR3 extends over 16 amino acids. The CDR3 loop is CASSFRPSSTNEKLFF. The CDR3 nucleotides are TGTGCCAGCAGTTTTAGGCCGTCATCAACTAATGAAAAACTGTTTTTT.

This rearrangement joins TRBV7-8 to TRBJ2-1; TRBD1 aligns across 8 bases. This CDR3 spans 16 amino acids. CDR1 and CDR2 from the germline V gene are SGHVS and FQNEAQ. V lost 7 bases and J lost 2; bases outside the gene matches: 10. CDR3: CASNDKQGVTYNEQFF. The CDR3 nucleotides read TGTGCCAGCAACGACAAACAGGGGGTGACCTACAATGAGCAGTTCTTC.

This clone was found once. The J gene is TRBJ2-5, the V gene TRBV9; no clear D gene. The CDR3 is 16 amino acids. V was shortened by 1 base and J by 2 bases, with 15 bases between the two germline ends. Germline values: CDR1 SGDLS, CDR2 YYNGEE. CDR3 nucleotides: TGTGCCAGCAGCGTATACCCCTTAGTAAGGCAAGAGACCCAGTACTTC. Its protein is CASSVYPLVRQETQYF.

V usage is TRBV7-2 and J usage is TRBJ2-5, with D perhaps TRBD2 (5 bases). The CDR3 loop spans 14 amino acids. With 4 bases removed from V and 5 bases from J, the gap between germline ends came to 14 bases. In germline, CDR1 is SGHTA, CDR2 FQGNSA. In nucleotides, the CDR3 is TGTGCCAGCAGCTCACTTGATGGCGGGGAGACCCAGTACTTC. Its protein product is CASSSLDGGETQYF. Based on the CDR3 plus reference TRBV7-2 and TRBJ2-5, the full variable domain is GAGVSQSPSNKVTEKGKDVELRCDPISGHTALYWYRQSLGQGLEFLIYFQGNSAPDKSGLPSDRFSAERTGGSVSTLTIQRTQQEDSAVYLCASSSLDGGETQYFGPGTRLLVL.

The genes are TRBV5-1 and TRBJ2-3; no clear D. This CDR3 is built from 14 residues. Germline V gives CDR1 SGHRS, CDR2 YFSETQ. V lost 0 bases and J 4 bases, leaving 9 bases between the germline ends. The CDR3 reads CASSLGSHPDTQYF. Written as DNA, the CDR3 is TGCGCCAGCAGCTTGGGGTCTCATCCAGATACGCAGTATTTT.

The J gene is TRBJ2-7, the V gene TRBV5-8; D is uncertain. Germline CDR1 and CDR2: SGHTS and YDEGEE. The V gene lost 4 bases and the J gene lost 2 bases, with 10 bases spanning the gap. This CDR3 region has 13 residues. The DNA for the CDR3 is TGTGCCAGCAGCGATCGCGCTACCTACGAGCAGTACTTC. As protein: CASSDRATYEQYF.

CDR3 sequence reads: CSAPQVYEQFF. The DNA of the CDR3 is TGCAGTGCGCCACAAGTTTATGAGCAGTTCTTC. The gene calls are TRBV20-1 and TRBJ2-1; no definite D call. The germline V gene encodes CDR1 DFQATT and CDR2 SNEGSKA (reference sequence). V shed 6 bases and J shed 8 bases, with 11 bases lying between them. CDR3 length: 11 residues.